Each of the 15 T cell receptor delta chains below was sequenced from the same sample in a study of Vδ1+ human thymocytes. Study results and caveats: Thymic TRG and TRD repertoires appeared highly polyclonal, with Gaussian CDR3 length distributions.

Sequences come from RNA converted to cDNA by reverse transcription. CDR3 amplicons came from multiplex PCR with pooled V-gene forward and constant-region reverse primers. TCRdb re-called clones from the multiplex PCR reads using CATT. The sample shows tens of thousands of delta-chain clones, approximately 15% of them seen only once. These TCRs' antigens remain unknown. The sample was Vdelta1+ gamma-delta thymocytes from the thymus. The subset: FACS-sorted CD3+ TCRalphabeta- TCRVdelta1+ TCRVdelta2- thymocytes. The receptor set was obtained from a girl in the first two years of life who had congenital heart surgery.

This chain uses TRDV1 with TRDJ1; 9 bases agree with TRDD2. Germline CDR1 and CDR2: TSWWSYY and QGS. V gave up 5 bases and J gave up 0 bases; unmatched junction bases: 31. The CDR3 is 24 amino acids. As DNA, the CDR3 is TGTGCTCTTGGGAATGGGCCTTCCTACGGACCGGGCTGGGGGGTCCACTATTACACCGATAAACTCATCTTT. It translates to CALGNGPSYGPGWGVHYYTDKLIF.

A word on this clone: One end of the junction does not line up with germline, which may come from a read error. The chain links TRDV1 to TRDJ1; 12 nucleotides line up with TRDD3. The CDR3 contains 20 residues. Per germline, CDR1 TSWWSYY and CDR2 QGS. Written as DNA, the CDR3 is TGTGCTCTGGGGGCATCTGCCGTACTGGGGGATACAAGCGAGACCGATAAACTCATCTTT. This gives the protein CALGASAVLGDTSETDKLIF.

This clone appeared a few times. V is TRDV1 and J is TRDJ1; 7 bases agree with TRDD2. Trimming removed 1 base from V and 0 bases from J; junction bases left unmatched: 17. This CDR3 is 20 amino acids long. The germline CDR1 and CDR2 sequences are TSWWSYY and QGS. This CDR3 reads CALGEPIPTEIQAHTDKLIF. The CDR3, as DNA: TGTGCTCTTGGGGAACCGATTCCTACGGAGATACAGGCCCACACCGATAAACTCATCTTT.

This clone was detected a few times. V usage is TRDV1 and J usage is TRDJ1; unclear D gene. CDR3 length: 15 residues. With 0 bases removed from V and 8 bases from J, the gap between germline ends came to 16 bases. Germline values: CDR1 TSWWSYY, CDR2 QGS. Here the CDR3 reads CALGELPEAFGKLIF. The CDR3 nucleotides are TGTGCTCTTGGGGAACTTCCAGAAGCTTTTGGGAAACTCATCTTT.

The genes are TRDV1 and TRDJ1, with D tentatively TRDD2 (5 bases). Germline V lookup: CDR1 TSWWSYY, CDR2 QGS. This CDR3 is 17 amino acids long. Trimming stripped 1 base from V and 0 bases from J, with 15 bases between. CDR3 nucleotides: TGTGCTCTTGGGGAACCCGACCTTCGGCCGTACACCGATAAACTCATCTTT. Protein product: CALGEPDLRPYTDKLIF.

V usage is TRDV1 and J usage is TRDJ1, with D hard to call. The V end was cut by 2 bases, the J end by 1 base, with 23 bases between. The CDR3 spans 19 residues. From germline, CDR1 is TSWWSYY and CDR2 QGS. CDR3 loop: CALGERDARASVGTDKLIF. Here the CDR3 DNA reads TGTGCTCTTGGGGAAAGGGACGCCCGGGCCAGCGTTGGCACCGATAAACTCATCTTT.

This sequence joins TRDV1 and TRDJ1, with D possibly matching TRDD2 (6 bases). The CDR3 consists of 15 residues. Per germline, CDR1 TSWWSYY and CDR2 QGS. V gave up 3 bases and J gave up 1 base, with 12 bases separating them. The CDR3 DNA reads TGTGCTCTTGGGGACCTCTTCCTTCCCACCGATAAACTCATCTTT. Translation gives CALGDLFLPTDKLIF.

The V and J genes are TRDV1 and TRDJ1; D gene unclear. This CDR3 spans 25 amino acids. Per germline, CDR1 TSWWSYY and CDR2 QGS. The ends were cut back, 5 bases at V and 7 bases at J, with 50 bases in the middle. The CDR3 coding sequence is TGTGCTCTTGGGAAGAACCGGCCGGACATACCTGCCAGGAAGGTCCGTGGGTTCTCAGGGGTTAAACTCATCTTT. Protein: CALGKNRPDIPARKVRGFSGVKLIF.

This clone is medium-sized within its sample. V is TRDV2 and J is TRDJ1, with D unclear. Germline lookup yields CDR1 GEAIGNYY and CDR2 EKD. V was clipped by 0 bases and J by 12 bases, with 7 bases between them. The CDR3 has 10 amino acids. The CDR3 spells CACDTGAVIF. The CDR3 DNA follows: TGTGCCTGTGACACCGGAGCTGTCATCTTT.

To note about this clone: At one end, the junction sequence differs from germline, possibly due to a read error. The chain carries TRDV1 and TRDJ1; 11 bases agree with TRDD3. The CDR3 has 21 amino acids. Germline V gives CDR1 TSWWSYY, CDR2 QGS. The DNA for the CDR3 is TGTGCTGTTGGGGAACTATCCAACTTTGGGGGATACGAAGCTATAGCCGATAAACTCATCTTT. This gives the protein CAVGELSNFGGYEAIADKLIF.

The chain recombines TRDV1 with TRDJ1; D may be TRDD2 (5 bases). The CDR3 runs to 15 residues. Germline V CDR1 and CDR2: TSWWSYY, QGS. Trimming left V 3 bases short and J 0 bases short, with 11 bases between. The CDR3 here is CALGELPNYTDKLIF. CDR3 nucleotide sequence: TGTGCTCTTGGGGAGCTTCCGAATTACACCGATAAACTCATCTTT.

In this sample, this clone turned up a few times. V is TRDV1 and J is TRDJ1; TRDD3 agrees at 7 bases. The V gene end was trimmed by 0 bases and the J gene end by 0 bases; junction bases not matched to a gene: 22. This CDR3 spans 22 amino acids. Germline assignment: CDR1 TSWWSYY and CDR2 QGS. The CDR3 nucleotides read TGTGCTCTTGGGGAACTTGTCGGCCCTACGCGCCTACTGGGGATAAACACCGATAAACTCATCTTT. It yields the protein CALGELVGPTRLLGINTDKLIF.

The J gene is TRDJ1, the V gene TRDV1; 7 positions agree with TRDD2. Trimming cost V 3 bases and J 0 bases; bases outside gene matches: 22. Germline CDR1 and CDR2: TSWWSYY and QGS. The CDR3 is made up of 21 amino acids. This CDR3 reads CALGELPKVVGSRGYTDKLIF. The CDR3 coding sequence is TGTGCTCTTGGGGAGCTTCCTAAAGTGGTGGGGTCACGGGGGTACACCGATAAACTCATCTTT.

J is TRDJ1 and V is TRDV1; TRDD3 matches 11 bases. Trimming took 0 bases from V and 2 from J; bases not matched to a gene: 17. In germline, CDR1 is TSWWSYY, CDR2 QGS. This CDR3 is built from 21 residues. DNA of the CDR3: TGTGCTCTTGGGGAACTCCAGGCCTTCGGGGTGGGGGATACGCGTACCGATAAACTCATCTTT. Translated: CALGELQAFGVGDTRTDKLIF.

In this sample, this clone turned up a few times. The chain has TRDV1 and TRDJ1; D is uncertain. The CDR3 sequence is 19 residues long. Germline V gives CDR1 TSWWSYY, CDR2 QGS. Between the trimmed V and J ends, which lost 2 bases and 7 bases, there was a span of 29 bases. DNA for the CDR3: TGTGCTCTTGGGGAATTCCGTACGGGTTACCTTTCGCCCCCCGGTAAACTCATCTTT. As protein: CALGEFRTGYLSPPGKLIF.